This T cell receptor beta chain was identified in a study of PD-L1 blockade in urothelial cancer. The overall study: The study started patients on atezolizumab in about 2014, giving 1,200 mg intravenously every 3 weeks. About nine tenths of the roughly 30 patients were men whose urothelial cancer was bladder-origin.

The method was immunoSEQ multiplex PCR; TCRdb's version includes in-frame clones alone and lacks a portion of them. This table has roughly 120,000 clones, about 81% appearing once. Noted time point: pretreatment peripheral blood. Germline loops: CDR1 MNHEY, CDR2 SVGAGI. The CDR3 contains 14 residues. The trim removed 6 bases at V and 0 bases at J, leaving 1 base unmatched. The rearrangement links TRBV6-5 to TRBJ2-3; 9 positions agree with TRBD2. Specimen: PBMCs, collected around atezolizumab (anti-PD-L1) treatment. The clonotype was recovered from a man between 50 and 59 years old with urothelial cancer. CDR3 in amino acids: CASRAGGSTDTQYF. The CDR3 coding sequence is TGTGCCAGCAGGGCGGGAGGGAGCACAGATACGCAGTATTTT.